A single sample is the source of the 22 T cell receptor beta chains below, sequenced in a study of CD8 T cells in ankylosing spondylitis. One entry per CDR3 protein results from TCRdb running MiXCR on the 5' RACE reads. The sample holds some 800,000 distinct CDR3 sequences, roughly 10% seen once. No antigen has been identified for these receptors. Study-wide findings and caveats: Seven or eight highly homologous variants made up a TCR beta motif, and this motif appeared characteristic of ankylosing spondylitis blood.

The sample comprised blood, either unsorted or a sorted T cell fraction (not recorded which). Receptors originate from a male donor with ankylosing spondylitis.

This clonotype was detected only a few times. The V gene is TRBV4-2, the J gene TRBJ2-2, with unresolved D. This CDR3 contains 13 residues. Looked up from germline, CDR1 is LGHNA and CDR2 is YNFKEQ. The ends were cut back, 1 base at V and 10 bases at J, with 10 bases in the middle. Here the CDR3 reads CASSQGPGMELFF. In DNA, the CDR3 is TGTGCCAGCAGCCAAGGCCCGGGCATGGAGCTGTTTTTT.

This sequence joins TRBV5-4 and TRBJ2-3, with a tentative D call TRBD2 (6 bases). CDR3 length: 15 amino acids. With 7 bases removed from V and 0 bases from J, the gap between germline ends came to 15 bases. Germline CDR1 SGHNT, CDR2 YYREEE (reference sequence). The CDR3 here is CASGEAVISTDTQYF. The CDR3 region has the DNA TGTGCCAGCGGGGAGGCAGTTATTAGCACAGATACGCAGTATTTT.

There are many counts of this clonotype. The V and J genes are TRBV7-2 and TRBJ2-7; D remains ambiguous. The CDR3 length is 14 residues. V lost 0 bases, J lost 3 bases, and 9 bases lay in between. CDR1 and CDR2 from the germline V gene are SGHTA and FQGNSA. The CDR3 nucleotides are TGTGCCAGCAGCTTAGCGGGCGTAAGCTACGAGCAGTACTTC. It is translated as CASSLAGVSYEQYF.

This clonotype was counted ten times or more. The rearrangement uses TRBV20-1 and TRBJ2-3, with D perhaps matching TRBD2 (6 bases). The CDR3 sequence is 13 residues long. Trimming removed 8 bases from V and 6 bases from J, with 18 bases in between. CDR1 and CDR2 (germline): DFQATT, SNEGSKA (reference sequence). CDR3 bases: TGCAGTTTGGGGGGACCCCGATTGGATACGCAGTATTTT. This sequence encodes CSLGGPRLDTQYF.

This clonotype was picked up a small number of times. The V call is TRBV19, the J call TRBJ1-6, with D tentatively TRBD1 (5 bases). The germline V gene has CDR1 LNHDA and CDR2 SQIVND (reference sequence). This CDR3 has 15 residues. V lost 3 bases and J lost 11, with 17 bases in between. The CDR3 DNA is TGTGCCAGTAGTATCGCCCCGGGGGTTCCGACACCCCTCCACTTT. It specifies CASSIAPGVPTPLHF.

The chain has TRBV20-1 and TRBJ2-1; 7 bases match TRBD1. The CDR3 consists of 14 residues. CDR1 is DFQATT and CDR2 is SNEGSKA in the germline V gene (reference sequence). Trimming took 0 bases from V and 4 from J; bases not matched to a gene: 3. CDR3 residues: CSAREGTAYNEQFF. DNA of the CDR3: TGCAGTGCTAGAGAAGGGACAGCGTACAATGAGCAGTTCTTC.

This clonotype was detected a few times. The genes are TRBV20-1 and TRBJ2-7; either TRBD1 or TRBD2 may fit D (5 bases each). Germline CDR1 is DFQATT and CDR2 is SNEGSKA (reference sequence). Trimming left V 5 bases short and J 3 bases short, with 14 bases between. The CDR3 is made up of 13 amino acids. The CDR3 is CSAPGDGDYEQYF. As DNA, the CDR3 is TGCAGTGCTCCTGGGGACGGAGACTACGAGCAGTACTTC.

This chain connects TRBV7-9 to TRBJ1-2; TRBD1 might be the D (6 bases). Deletions cut 5 bases from V and 8 bases from J, with 21 bases between. The CDR3 is made up of 15 amino acids. Per germline, CDR1 SEHNR and CDR2 FQNEAQ (reference sequence). The CDR3 coding sequence is TGTGCCAGCAGCCCCCACGTAGGGGGGGTCGGGGGCTACACCTTC. It specifies CASSPHVGGVGGYTF.

The chain uses TRBV5-6 and TRBJ2-5; D remains unclear. Per the germline V gene, CDR1 is SGHDT and CDR2 is YYEEEE. There are 15 residues in the CDR3. V lost 0 bases to trimming and J lost 3 bases, with 12 bases between them. The CDR3 sequence is CASSLGGRAKETQYF. Here the CDR3 DNA reads TGTGCCAGCAGCTTGGGCGGCCGGGCTAAAGAGACCCAGTACTTC.

This clonotype came up a few times. The chain employs TRBV7-9 and TRBJ1-1; 7 bases agree with TRBD1. With V trimmed by 2 bases and J by 3 bases, 9 bases remained unmatched. The CDR3 covers 16 residues. CDR1 is SEHNR and CDR2 is FQNEAQ in the germline V gene (reference sequence). The CDR3 loop is CASSLFTGVRYTEAFF. In DNA, the CDR3 is TGTGCCAGCAGCTTATTCACAGGGGTGAGGTACACTGAAGCTTTCTTT.

This chain links TRBV7-6 with TRBJ2-5; 13 bases fit TRBD2. The germline V gene encodes CDR1 SGHVS and CDR2 FNYEAQ. V shed 9 bases and J 5 bases; nucleotides not matched to a gene: 3. CDR3 length: 13 amino acids. CDR3 DNA: TGTGCCAGTGGACTAGCGGGGGTCGAGACCCAGTACTTC. As protein: CASGLAGVETQYF.

In this sample, this clonotype turned up a few times. The V and J genes are TRBV5-6 and TRBJ1-6, with a weak D call TRBD1 (6 bases). Germline assignment: CDR1 SGHDT and CDR2 YYEEEE. V was cut by 1 base and J by 8 bases, with 16 bases left in between. The CDR3 contains 16 residues. This CDR3 is CASSLWGAGVDSPLHF. The CDR3 region has the DNA TGTGCCAGCAGCTTGTGGGGAGCAGGGGTAGATTCACCCCTCCACTTT.

The J gene is TRBJ2-3, the V gene TRBV5-1; D may match TRBD1 or TRBD2 (5 bases each). In germline, CDR1 is SGHRS, CDR2 YFSETQ. Deletions cut 4 bases from V and 2 bases from J, with 17 bases between. The CDR3 sequence is 16 residues long. The CDR3 here is CASSPRSLGTTDTQYF. The CDR3 DNA is TGCGCCAGCAGCCCGCGGTCCCTGGGGACCACAGATACGCAGTATTTT.

This clonotype was counted only a few times. The V call is TRBV6-2 or TRBV6-3, the J call TRBJ1-5, with unresolved D. V dropped 6 bases and J dropped 0 bases, with 6 bases sitting between them. Germline V gene sequence: CDR1 MNHEY, CDR2 SVGEGT. The CDR3 is 13 amino acids. As DNA, the CDR3 is TGTGCCAGCAGCTACCCTAGCAATCAGCCCCAGCATTTT. Translated, it gives CASSYPSNQPQHF.

The chain has TRBV6-2 or TRBV6-3 and TRBJ2-7; D is uncertain. The length of the CDR3 is 14 residues. The germline V and J ends were trimmed by 7 bases and 3 bases, with 16 bases remaining between them. Germline assignment: CDR1 MNHEY and CDR2 SVGEGT. CDR3 sequence reads: CASTGHSNLYEQYF. In DNA form, the CDR3 reads TGTGCCAGCACTGGCCACAGCAACCTCTACGAGCAGTACTTC.

Many counts were recorded for this clonotype. In DNA form, the CDR3 reads TGTGCCATCTCGAAGACCAGTGAGCAGTTCTTC. It yields the protein CAISKTSEQFF. This rearrangement joins TRBV10-3 to TRBJ2-1, with no clear D. Germline CDR1 ENHRY, CDR2 SYGVKD. This CDR3 region has 11 residues. V was shortened by 8 bases and J by 9 bases, with 11 bases between the two germline ends.

The gene calls are TRBV7-9 and TRBJ2-5, with 13 bases matching TRBD2. This CDR3 comprises 16 residues. The V gene's germline CDR1 is SEHNR and CDR2 FQNEAQ (reference sequence). V lost 3 bases and J lost 5; bases outside the gene matches: 6. CDR3 region: CASSFGLAGDWETQYF. The DNA of the CDR3 is TGTGCCAGCAGCTTTGGACTAGCGGGAGATTGGGAGACCCAGTACTTC.

This clonotype was seen at least ten times. V is TRBV28 and J is TRBJ1-5, with D perhaps TRBD1 (6 bases). The CDR3 covers 14 residues. The germline V gene encodes CDR1 MDHEN and CDR2 SYDVKM. Trimming removed 8 bases at V and 2 bases at J, with 13 bases between. The CDR3 DNA reads TGTGCCAGCGTTGGGACAATTCGCAATCAGCCCCAGCATTTT. This encodes CASVGTIRNQPQHF.

About this clonotype: At one of its ends the junction is not consistent with the germline gene, which may arise from a read error. The chain uses TRBV7-9 and TRBJ1-6; no firm D call. Per germline, CDR1 SEHNR and CDR2 FQNEAQ (reference sequence). The length of the CDR3 is 13 residues. The CDR3 loop is CASSLRENLPLHF. In DNA, the CDR3 is TGTGCCAGCAGCTTAAGGGAAAATTTACCCCTCCACTTT. The full variable domain, its missing parts supplied by reference TRBV7-9 and TRBJ1-6, is DTGVSQNPRHKITKRGQNVTFRCDPISEHNRLYWYRQTLGQGPEFLTYFQNEAQLEKSRLLSDRFSAERPKGSFSTLEIQRTEQGDSAMYLCASSLRENLPLHFGNGTRLTVT.

This clonotype was counted only a few times. V usage is TRBV6-5 and J usage is TRBJ1-6; a weak D match, TRBD1 (5 bases). Germline V lookup: CDR1 MNHEY, CDR2 SVGAGI. Trimming pared 4 bases from V and 4 bases from J, leaving 17 bases between. The CDR3 spans 17 residues. This chain's CDR3 is CASSSQGSSLYNSPLHF. As DNA, the CDR3 is TGTGCCAGCAGTTCTCAGGGATCAAGCCTTTATAATTCACCCCTCCACTTT.

This clonotype was seen more than once but under ten times. The gene calls are TRBV20-1 and TRBJ2-1; D is undetermined. The CDR3 totals 13 residues. From germline, CDR1 is DFQATT and CDR2 SNEGSKA (reference sequence). V gave up 3 bases and J gave up 0 bases, with 6 bases separating them. Here the CDR3 reads CSARANSYNEQFF. In nucleotides, the CDR3 is TGCAGTGCTAGGGCTAACTCCTACAATGAGCAGTTCTTC.

There are many counts of this clonotype. The chain has TRBV7-2 and TRBJ1-1, with 9 nucleotides matching TRBD1. The CDR3 spans 16 residues. The trim removed 5 bases at V and 6 bases at J, leaving 13 bases unmatched. Germline V lookup: CDR1 SGHTA, CDR2 FQGNSA. The CDR3 region is CASSKLPGQGIPEAFF. The CDR3 DNA sequence: TGTGCCAGCAGCAAACTACCGGGACAGGGAATCCCTGAAGCTTTCTTT. Full variable domain (remainder filled in from reference TRBV7-2 and TRBJ1-1): GAGVSQSPSNKVTEKGKDVELRCDPISGHTALYWYRQSLGQGLEFLIYFQGNSAPDKSGLPSDRFSAERTGGSVSTLTIQRTQQEDSAVYLCASSKLPGQGIPEAFFGQGTRLTVV.